These T cell receptor beta chains were read from a single sample in a study of blood T cell repertoires in COVID-19. Libraries were prepared by immunoSEQ multiplex PCR; TCRdb keeps only in-frame clonotypes and omits some of them. The sample shows approximately 210,000 clones, 84% of them seen only once. Source material: peripheral blood. The source of these receptors is a woman between 50 and 59 years old with active or convalescent COVID-19. The CDR3 runs from the conserved cysteine through the conserved F or W. Each record gives: D gene, clone size, V gene, J gene, CDR3 protein, CDR3 DNA. D genes are given only for firm matches. Clone size, where shown, is once, few, many, or a class for clones that have expanded.

d_call: NA; clone_size: NA; v_call: TRBV29-1; j_call: TRBJ1-2; cdr3_aa: CSVEDREGSDYGYTF; cdr3_nt: TGCAGCGTTGAAGATAGGGAGGGTAGCGACTATGGCTACACCTTC
d_call: NA; clone_size: few; v_call: TRBV6-5; j_call: TRBJ1-3; cdr3_aa: CATSRDSGNTIYF; cdr3_nt: TGTGCCACCTCCAGGGACTCTGGAAACACCATATATTTT
d_call: TRBD1; clone_size: NA; v_call: TRBV7-9; j_call: TRBJ1-4; cdr3_aa: CASSLPTGTDNEKLFF; cdr3_nt: TGTGCCAGCAGCTTACCGACAGGGACGGATAATGAAAAACTGTTTTTT
d_call: NA; clone_size: NA; v_call: TRBV28; j_call: TRBJ2-7; cdr3_aa: CASSLSISNEQYF; cdr3_nt: TGTGCCAGCAGTTTAAGTATCAGTAACGAGCAGTACTTC
d_call: NA; clone_size: NA; v_call: TRBV7-9; j_call: TRBJ1-6; cdr3_aa: CASSLRSNSPLHF; cdr3_nt: TGTGCCAGCAGCTTACGTAGTAATTCACCCCTCCACTTT
d_call: NA; clone_size: few; v_call: TRBV10-3; j_call: TRBJ1-5; cdr3_aa: CAISETSRSNQPQHF; cdr3_nt: TGTGCCATCAGTGAGACCTCACGGAGCAATCAGCCCCAGCATTTT
d_call: TRBD2; clone_size: once; v_call: TRBV29-1; j_call: TRBJ2-4; cdr3_aa: CSVGTSGGNIQYF; cdr3_nt: TGCAGCGTTGGGACTAGCGGGGGAAACATTCAGTACTTC
d_call: TRBD1; clone_size: NA; v_call: TRBV28; j_call: TRBJ1-2; cdr3_aa: CASSPRGLGQGYGYTF; cdr3_nt: TGTGCCAGCAGTCCCAGGGGCTTGGGACAGGGTTATGGCTACACCTTC
d_call: TRBD2; clone_size: NA; v_call: TRBV3-1/TRBV3-2; j_call: TRBJ2-3; cdr3_aa: CASSHGLAGDVTQYF; cdr3_nt: TGTGCCAGCAGCCATGGACTAGCGGGAGATGTAACGCAGTATTTT
d_call: NA; clone_size: medium-sized; v_call: TRBV10-1; j_call: TRBJ1-1; cdr3_aa: CASSLGANTEAFF; cdr3_nt: TGCGCCAGCAGTTTGGGAGCGAACACTGAAGCTTTCTTT
d_call: TRBD2; clone_size: NA; v_call: TRBV5-4; j_call: TRBJ2-3; cdr3_aa: CASREAGGTDTQYF; cdr3_nt: TGTGCCAGCAGGGAAGCGGGAGGGACAGATACGCAGTATTTT
d_call: NA; clone_size: NA; v_call: TRBV4-1; j_call: TRBJ2-1; cdr3_aa: CASSPEGRGANEQFF; cdr3_nt: TGCGCCAGCAGCCCTGAGGGGCGGGGTGCCAATGAGCAGTTCTTC
d_call: NA; clone_size: NA; v_call: TRBV28; j_call: TRBJ1-1; cdr3_aa: CASSPLGGVLNTEAFF; cdr3_nt: TGTGCCAGCAGTCCGTTGGGGGGGGTGTTGAACACTGAAGCTTTCTTT
d_call: NA; clone_size: NA; v_call: TRBV6-5; j_call: TRBJ1-4; cdr3_aa: CASGRVNEKLFF; cdr3_nt: TGTGCCAGCGGGCGAGTCAATGAAAAACTGTTTTTT
d_call: NA; clone_size: NA; v_call: TRBV6-6; j_call: TRBJ1-2; cdr3_aa: CASSYTDSSGYTF; cdr3_nt: TGTGCCAGCAGTTACACAGACAGTTCTGGCTACACCTTC
d_call: NA; clone_size: NA; v_call: TRBV19; j_call: TRBJ2-7; cdr3_aa: CASNRGISDEQYF; cdr3_nt: TGTGCCAGTAACCGGGGAATATCGGACGAGCAGTACTTC
d_call: TRBD2; clone_size: NA; v_call: TRBV6-5; j_call: TRBJ2-5; cdr3_aa: CASRRERGLETQYF; cdr3_nt: TGTGCCAGCAGGAGGGAGCGGGGGCTGGAGACCCAGTACTTC
d_call: TRBD1; clone_size: NA; v_call: TRBV9; j_call: TRBJ2-4; cdr3_aa: CASSGTGFKYF; cdr3_nt: TGTGCCAGCAGCGGGACAGGGTTTAAGTACTTC
d_call: TRBD2; clone_size: NA; v_call: TRBV4-1; j_call: TRBJ2-1; cdr3_aa: CASSHPKSGRNNEQFF; cdr3_nt: TGCGCCAGCAGCCACCCCAAGAGCGGGAGAAACAATGAGCAGTTCTTC
d_call: NA; clone_size: NA; v_call: TRBV5-1; j_call: TRBJ1-1; cdr3_aa: CASSLGSRDTEAFF; cdr3_nt: TGCGCCAGCAGCTTGGGAAGTAGAGACACTGAAGCTTTCTTT
d_call: NA; clone_size: NA; v_call: TRBV7-2; j_call: TRBJ2-1; cdr3_aa: CASSRRRETEQFF; cdr3_nt: TGTGCCAGCAGCCGACGACGGGAAACTGAGCAGTTCTTC
d_call: NA; clone_size: NA; v_call: TRBV9; j_call: TRBJ2-2; cdr3_aa: CASSPSWGLSSESAGELFF; cdr3_nt: TGTGCCAGCAGCCCTTCCTGGGGACTTTCCTCTGAAAGCGCCGGGGAGCTGTTTTTT
d_call: TRBD2; clone_size: NA; v_call: TRBV10-1; j_call: TRBJ2-1; cdr3_aa: CASSSGTSGNNEQFF; cdr3_nt: TGCGCCAGCAGTTCCGGGACTAGCGGTAACAATGAGCAGTTCTTC
d_call: TRBD1; clone_size: NA; v_call: TRBV10-3; j_call: TRBJ2-1; cdr3_aa: CAIQAGQGAREQFF; cdr3_nt: TGTGCCATCCAAGCGGGACAGGGGGCCCGGGAGCAGTTCTTC
d_call: NA; clone_size: NA; v_call: TRBV6-1; j_call: TRBJ1-2; cdr3_aa: CASSEGETRWSYTF; cdr3_nt: TGTGCCAGCAGTGAAGGCGAGACACGGTGGAGCTACACCTTC
d_call: NA; clone_size: NA; v_call: TRBV14; j_call: TRBJ2-1; cdr3_aa: CASSQDRDTSYNEQFF; cdr3_nt: TGTGCCAGCAGCCAAGACCGGGACACCTCCTACAATGAGCAGTTCTTC
d_call: NA; clone_size: NA; v_call: TRBV19; j_call: TRBJ1-5; cdr3_aa: CASSILRDSGSNQPQHF; cdr3_nt: TGTGCCAGTAGTATATTAAGGGACTCGGGGAGCAATCAGCCCCAGCATTTT
d_call: TRBD2; clone_size: NA; v_call: TRBV24-1; j_call: TRBJ2-3; cdr3_aa: CATRTSETDTQYF; cdr3_nt: TGTGCCACTCGGACTAGCGAGACAGATACGCAGTATTTT
d_call: NA; clone_size: few; v_call: TRBV7-9; j_call: TRBJ1-5; cdr3_aa: CASSTDSQPQHF; cdr3_nt: TGTGCCAGCAGCACGGACAGTCAGCCCCAGCATTTT
d_call: NA; clone_size: few; v_call: TRBV15; j_call: TRBJ2-1; cdr3_aa: CATSRDYRRGDNEQFF; cdr3_nt: TGTGCCACCAGCAGAGACTACCGGCGGGGCGACAATGAGCAGTTCTTC
d_call: TRBD2; clone_size: NA; v_call: TRBV6-6; j_call: TRBJ2-5; cdr3_aa: CASRRELAGIETQYF; cdr3_nt: TGTGCCAGCCGACGTGAACTAGCGGGAATCGAGACCCAGTACTTC
d_call: NA; clone_size: NA; v_call: TRBV5-1; j_call: TRBJ1-6; cdr3_aa: CASSPSPGSGNSPLHF; cdr3_nt: TGCGCCAGCAGCCCGTCACCGGGATCGGGTAATTCACCCCTCCACTTT
d_call: NA; clone_size: NA; v_call: TRBV5-8; j_call: TRBJ1-2; cdr3_aa: CASTGFSGYTF; cdr3_nt: TGTGCCAGCACGGGTTTCTCTGGCTACACCTTC
d_call: NA; clone_size: NA; v_call: TRBV3-1/TRBV3-2; j_call: TRBJ2-5; cdr3_aa: CASSPLPGTRQPSQYF; cdr3_nt: TGTGCCAGCAGCCCGCTCCCCGGGACTCGACAACCCTCCCAGTACTTC
d_call: NA; clone_size: NA; v_call: TRBV27; j_call: TRBJ2-3; cdr3_aa: CASSLIAGSTDTQYF; cdr3_nt: TGTGCCAGCAGTTTAATCGCAGGCAGCACAGATACGCAGTATTTT
d_call: TRBD1; clone_size: NA; v_call: TRBV9; j_call: TRBJ1-6; cdr3_aa: CASSQGQGGNSPLHF; cdr3_nt: TGTGCCAGCAGCCAAGGACAGGGGGGAAACTCACCCCTCCACTTT
d_call: NA; clone_size: NA; v_call: TRBV5-4; j_call: TRBJ1-6; cdr3_aa: CASSLWTASGSPLHF; cdr3_nt: TGTGCCAGCAGCCTTTGGACAGCCTCAGGATCACCCCTCCACTTT
d_call: TRBD2; clone_size: once; v_call: TRBV4-1; j_call: TRBJ2-1; cdr3_aa: CASSQTTTSGRADEQFF; cdr3_nt: TGCGCCAGCAGCCAAACGACGACTAGCGGGAGGGCCGATGAGCAGTTCTTC
d_call: NA; clone_size: once; v_call: TRBV11-2; j_call: TRBJ2-7; cdr3_aa: CASSLEANSYEQYF; cdr3_nt: TGTGCCAGCAGCTTAGAAGCGAACTCCTACGAGCAGTACTTC
d_call: NA; clone_size: NA; v_call: TRBV18; j_call: TRBJ2-7; cdr3_aa: CASSPRADREGQYF; cdr3_nt: TGTGCCAGCTCACCACGGGCGGACAGGGAGGGGCAGTACTTC
d_call: TRBD1; clone_size: NA; v_call: TRBV9; j_call: TRBJ2-5; cdr3_aa: CASRQGSLETQYF; cdr3_nt: TGTGCCAGTCGACAGGGGTCGTTGGAGACCCAGTACTTC
d_call: TRBD2; clone_size: NA; v_call: TRBV7-2; j_call: TRBJ2-7; cdr3_aa: CASSAPGLAGGYEQYF; cdr3_nt: TGTGCCAGCAGCGCGCCGGGACTAGCGGGAGGCTACGAGCAGTACTTC
d_call: NA; clone_size: NA; v_call: TRBV12-5; j_call: TRBJ1-6; cdr3_aa: CASGLEGVTSPLHF; cdr3_nt: TGTGCTAGTGGTTTGGAGGGGGTAACTTCACCCCTCCACTTT
d_call: NA; clone_size: NA; v_call: TRBV21-1; j_call: TRBJ1-5; cdr3_aa: CASSKVATGVSQPQHF; cdr3_nt: TGTGCCAGCAGCAAAGTAGCGACAGGGGTCAGTCAGCCCCAGCATTTT
d_call: NA; clone_size: NA; v_call: TRBV6-5; j_call: TRBJ1-1; cdr3_aa: CASSLRGNTEAFF; cdr3_nt: TGTGCCAGCAGTCTAAGGGGTAACACTGAAGCTTTCTTT
d_call: TRBD2; clone_size: NA; v_call: TRBV12-5; j_call: TRBJ2-1; cdr3_aa: CASGLVRAGGVLAEQFF; cdr3_nt: TGTGCTAGTGGTTTGGTACGGGCGGGAGGGGTCCTCGCTGAGCAGTTCTTC
d_call: NA; clone_size: NA; v_call: TRBV6-5; j_call: TRBJ1-3; cdr3_aa: CATVTGNTIYF; cdr3_nt: TGTGCCACCGTAACTGGAAACACCATATATTTT
d_call: NA; clone_size: NA; v_call: TRBV5-4; j_call: TRBJ1-1; cdr3_aa: CASSQGVAAEAFF; cdr3_nt: TGTGCCAGCAGTCAAGGGGTTGCGGCTGAAGCTTTCTTT
d_call: NA; clone_size: once; v_call: TRBV7-9; j_call: TRBJ1-2; cdr3_aa: CASSDRDRTNYGYTF; cdr3_nt: TGTGCCAGCAGCGACAGAGATCGAACTAACTATGGCTACACCTTC
d_call: NA; clone_size: NA; v_call: TRBV3-1/TRBV3-2; j_call: TRBJ1-1; cdr3_aa: CASSLRGGNTEAFF; cdr3_nt: TGTGCCAGCAGCCTACGGGGAGGGAACACTGAAGCTTTCTTT
d_call: TRBD1; clone_size: NA; v_call: TRBV9; j_call: TRBJ1-2; cdr3_aa: CASSAWTGDYGYTF; cdr3_nt: TGTGCCAGCAGCGCATGGACAGGCGACTATGGCTACACCTTC
d_call: TRBD1; clone_size: NA; v_call: TRBV5-1; j_call: TRBJ1-4; cdr3_aa: CASSPGQASSLNEKLFF; cdr3_nt: TGCGCCAGCAGCCCTGGACAGGCTTCTTCCCTTAATGAAAAACTGTTTTTT
d_call: TRBD2; clone_size: NA; v_call: TRBV5-1; j_call: TRBJ2-7; cdr3_aa: CASSFAGTSANYEQYF; cdr3_nt: TGCGCCAGCAGCTTCGCCGGGACTAGCGCTAACTACGAGCAGTACTTC
d_call: NA; clone_size: NA; v_call: TRBV5-6; j_call: TRBJ1-4; cdr3_aa: CASSFQTAPNEKLFF; cdr3_nt: TGTGCCAGCAGCTTCCAGACAGCGCCTAATGAAAAACTGTTTTTT
d_call: NA; clone_size: NA; v_call: TRBV11-2; j_call: TRBJ2-5; cdr3_aa: CASSLDRGVWETQYF; cdr3_nt: TGTGCCAGCAGCTTAGACAGGGGAGTTTGGGAGACCCAGTACTTC
d_call: NA; clone_size: few; v_call: TRBV19; j_call: TRBJ2-2; cdr3_aa: CASSILGSANTGELFF; cdr3_nt: TGTGCCAGTAGTATCCTGGGCTCCGCGAACACCGGGGAGCTGTTTTTT
d_call: NA; clone_size: NA; v_call: TRBV29-1; j_call: TRBJ1-1; cdr3_aa: CSVVDGGTEAFF; cdr3_nt: TGCAGCGTCGTTGATGGGGGGACTGAAGCTTTCTTT